The 12 T cell receptor beta chains below come from one sample, sequenced in a study of blood T cell repertoires in COVID-19 (dated by TCRdb to about 2020). The method was the immunoSEQ multiplex PCR assay. TCRdb re-hosts the immuneACCESS table, in-frame sequences only. Its copies lack some clones; in the studies checked, an unresolved V gene accounts for under half of them, and the cause for the rest is not known. Counted in this sample were 350,000 to 450,000 clones; 85% of them appeared once. In total, the top ten clones hold around 3.4% of the sample. The sequenced sample consisted of peripheral blood. The receptors originated from a woman aged 18-29 years with acute or convalescent COVID-19.

The chain has TRBV3-1 (or the pseudogene TRBV3-2) and TRBJ1-5, with 9 bases fitting TRBD1. CDR1 is LGHDT and CDR2 is YNNKEL in the germline V gene (reference sequence). CDR3 length: 15 amino acids. V lost 1 base and J lost 3; bases outside the gene matches: 1. The CDR3 reads CASSQGDRVNQPQHF. CDR3 in DNA: TGTGCCAGCAGCCAAGGGGACAGGGTCAATCAGCCCCAGCATTTT.

The chain employs TRBV6-5 and TRBJ1-1, with D uncertain. Trimming shortened V by 0 bases and J by 1 base, and 12 bases separated the two germline ends. The V gene's germline CDR1 is MNHEY and CDR2 SVGAGI. The CDR3 is 16 amino acids. DNA of the CDR3: TGTGCCAGCAGTTACTCCAGGCTGGGCCCGAACACTGAAGCTTTCTTT. Translating gives CASSYSRLGPNTEAFF.

V is TRBV11-3 and J is TRBJ2-1; D ambiguous. The germline gives CDR1 SGHNT, CDR2 YENEEA. There are 14 residues in the CDR3. Trimming took off 1 base at V and 12 bases at J, with 16 bases between the two ends. CDR3 nucleotides: TGTGCCAGCAGCTTAGGAGAATTAGAAGGCGGGCAGTTCTTC. This gives the protein CASSLGELEGGQFF.

In this sample, this clone turned up once. The chain combines TRBV19 with TRBJ1-1; D not certain. The CDR3 is 14 amino acids. Trimming removed 0 bases at V and 6 bases at J, with 11 bases between. From germline, CDR1 is LNHDA and CDR2 SQIVND (reference sequence). CDR3 amino acids: CASSIDFRVPEAFF. CDR3 bases: TGTGCCAGTAGTATAGATTTTAGAGTCCCTGAAGCTTTCTTT.

This clone was observed a few times. The chain uses TRBV19 and TRBJ1-2; possibly TRBD1 for D (6 bases). The germline V and J ends were trimmed by 4 bases and 5 bases, with 17 bases remaining between them. The CDR3 spans 15 residues. Germline V CDR1 and CDR2: LNHDA, SQIVND (reference sequence). The CDR3 region is CASSKEAGAWYGYTF. The CDR3 DNA is TGTGCCAGTAGTAAGGAGGCAGGGGCTTGGTATGGCTACACCTTC.

The V call is TRBV14, the J call TRBJ2-1; a weak D match, TRBD1 (5 bases). The CDR3 totals 16 residues. Per germline, CDR1 SGHDN and CDR2 FVKESK. Trimming pared 2 bases from V and 0 bases from J, leaving 11 bases between. DNA for the CDR3: TGTGCCAGCAGCCAACGAAGGGGAAGCTCCTACAATGAGCAGTTCTTC. It translates to CASSQRRGSSYNEQFF.

V is TRBV6-5 and J is TRBJ2-3; 11 bases are a match to TRBD2. The CDR3 extends over 16 amino acids. Germline V gene lookup returns CDR1 MNHEY and CDR2 SVGAGI. Trimming cost V 2 bases and J 10 bases; bases outside gene matches: 11. The CDR3 loop reads CASSYALAGGRLSQYF. CDR3 nucleotide sequence: TGTGCCAGCAGTTACGCTCTAGCGGGGGGCCGCCTCTCGCAGTATTTT.

The chain recombines TRBV12-3 or TRBV12-4 with TRBJ1-1; TRBD1 agrees at 8 bases. CDR3 size: 13 residues. With 3 bases clipped from V and 7 bases from J, the junction kept 4 bases outside the gene matches. The CDR3, as DNA: TGTGCCAGCAGTTTGGACAGGGCGCGTGAAGCTTTCTTT. It is translated as CASSLDRAREAFF.

The chain employs TRBV2 and TRBJ2-5; D remains ambiguous. V lost 4 bases, J lost 4 bases, and 10 bases lay in between. This CDR3 has 13 amino acids. CDR1 SNHLY and CDR2 FYNNEI come from the germline V gene. The CDR3 DNA reads as TGTGCCAGCAGTGTGTCAGGTCTAGAGACCCAGTACTTC. Protein: CASSVSGLETQYF.

This sequence joins TRBV19 and TRBJ1-2, with TRBD1 matching 7 bases. This CDR3 comprises 11 residues. The germline V gene has CDR1 LNHDA and CDR2 SQIVND (reference sequence). V trimming: 10 bases; J trimming: 4 bases; junction bases outside the gene matches: 3. CDR3: CATRQGYGYTF. The CDR3 region has the DNA TGTGCCACCCGACAGGGCTATGGCTACACCTTC.

The chain links TRBV6-5 to TRBJ1-4; 10 bases line up with TRBD1. The CDR3 contains 13 residues. V lost 2 bases and J lost 11; bases outside the gene matches: 2. Germline loops: CDR1 MNHEY, CDR2 SVGAGI. This chain's CDR3 is CASSYPTGGKLFF. The CDR3 DNA reads TGTGCCAGCAGTTACCCGACAGGGGGCAAACTGTTTTTT.

The chain joins TRBV27 to TRBJ1-6; 9 nucleotides line up with TRBD1. The length of the CDR3 is 17 residues. Per germline, CDR1 MNHEY and CDR2 SMNVEV (reference sequence). With 5 bases clipped from V and 4 bases from J, the junction kept 9 bases outside the gene matches. CDR3: CASSATGTGKYNSPLHF. CDR3 DNA sequence: TGTGCCAGCAGTGCCACCGGGACAGGGAAATATAATTCACCCCTCCACTTT.